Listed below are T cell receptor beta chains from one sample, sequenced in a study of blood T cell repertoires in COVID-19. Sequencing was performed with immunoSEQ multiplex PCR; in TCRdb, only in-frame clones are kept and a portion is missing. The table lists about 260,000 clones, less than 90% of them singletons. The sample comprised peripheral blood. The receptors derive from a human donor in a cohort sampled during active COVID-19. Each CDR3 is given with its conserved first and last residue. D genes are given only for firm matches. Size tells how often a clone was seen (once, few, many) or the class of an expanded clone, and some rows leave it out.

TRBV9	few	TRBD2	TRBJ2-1	CASSSRTSGVRNEQFF	TGTGCCAGCAGCTCACGGACTAGCGGGGTTAGGAATGAGCAGTTCTTC
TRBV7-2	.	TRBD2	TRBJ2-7	CASSFPGLAETEQYF	TGTGCCAGCAGCTTCCCCGGACTAGCGGAAACCGAGCAGTACTTC
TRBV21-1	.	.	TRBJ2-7	CASSQLNSRTEVQVFTYEQYF	TGTGCCAGCAGCCAACTAAATTCCAGGACAGAGGTCCAGGTTTTCACCTACGAGCAGTACTTC
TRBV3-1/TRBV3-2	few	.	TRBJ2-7	CASSQGQAPYRYDYEQYF	TGTGCCAGCAGCCAAGGACAGGCACCCTATCGATACGACTACGAGCAGTACTTC
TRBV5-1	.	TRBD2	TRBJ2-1	CASSLGWTSGNEQFF	TGCGCCAGCAGCTTGGGGTGGACTAGCGGGAATGAGCAGTTCTTC
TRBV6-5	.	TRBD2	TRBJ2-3	CASNYELAGSDTQYF	TGTGCCAGCAATTACGAACTAGCGGGATCTGATACGCAGTATTTT
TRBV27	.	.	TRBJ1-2	CASSLFPRSYGYTF	TGTGCCAGCAGTTTATTTCCCAGATCATATGGCTACACCTTC
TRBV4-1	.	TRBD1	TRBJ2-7	CASSRDRATYEQYF	TGCGCCAGCAGCCGGGACAGGGCCACCTACGAGCAGTACTTC
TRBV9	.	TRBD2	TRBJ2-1	CASSTPAGGSYNEQFF	TGTGCCAGCAGCACTCCAGCGGGAGGATCCTACAATGAGCAGTTCTTC
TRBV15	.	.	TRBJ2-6	CATSTTGWGANVLTF	TGTGCCACCAGCACTACAGGGTGGGGGGCCAACGTCCTGACTTTC
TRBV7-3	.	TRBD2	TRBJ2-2	CASSRTSGFGNTGELFF	TGTGCCAGCAGCCGGACTAGCGGGTTCGGAAACACCGGGGAGCTGTTTTTT
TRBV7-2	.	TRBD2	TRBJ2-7	CASSFGTSGPYEQYF	TGTGCCAGCAGCTTTGGGACTAGCGGCCCCTACGAGCAGTACTTC
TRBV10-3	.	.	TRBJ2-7	CAIGAGISYEQYF	TGTGCCATCGGGGCAGGGATCTCCTACGAGCAGTACTTC
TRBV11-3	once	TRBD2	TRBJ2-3	CASSLRAGADTQYF	TGTGCCAGCAGCTTAAGGGCGGGGGCAGATACGCAGTATTTT